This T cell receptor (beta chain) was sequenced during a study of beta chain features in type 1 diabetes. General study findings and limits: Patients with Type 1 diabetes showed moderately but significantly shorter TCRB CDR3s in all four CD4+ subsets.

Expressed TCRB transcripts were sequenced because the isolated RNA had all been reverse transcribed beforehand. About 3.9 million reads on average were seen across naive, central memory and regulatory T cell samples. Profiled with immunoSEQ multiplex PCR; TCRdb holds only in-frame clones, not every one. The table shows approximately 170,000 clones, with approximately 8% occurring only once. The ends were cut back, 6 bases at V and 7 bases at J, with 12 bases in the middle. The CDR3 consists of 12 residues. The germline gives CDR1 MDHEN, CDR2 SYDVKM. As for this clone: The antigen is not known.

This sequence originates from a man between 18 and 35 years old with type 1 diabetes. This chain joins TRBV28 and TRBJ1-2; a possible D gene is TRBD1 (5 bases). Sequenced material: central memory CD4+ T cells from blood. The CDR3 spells CASRRQLGGYTF. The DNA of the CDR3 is TGTGCCAGCAGACGACAGCTCGGTGGCTACACCTTC.